This T cell receptor (beta chain) was retrieved from a study of T cell repertoires in cytomegalovirus infection. Study-wide results and caveats: Dominating the ex vivo response were HLA-C-restricted CMV-specific TCR beta clonotypes.

Details on this clonotype: Antigen specificity is unknown.

This CDR3 has 14 residues. In germline, CDR1 is MNHNS, CDR2 SASEGT. Unmatched junction bases numbered 6, after V lost 4 bases and J lost 4 bases. TCRdb independently ran MiXCR on the reads; one entry per CDR3 protein. The sample consists of 700,000 to 900,000 distinct CDR3 sequences, 25% to 30% of them appearing once. The source was cultured CD8+ T cells from PBMCs, collected from culture after CMV antigen stimulation. The gene calls are TRBV6-1 and TRBJ1-1; 7 bases agree with TRBD1. The source is a human donor in good health (CMV status not recorded). Some clones in this sample may be carry-over from other donors' samples. CDR3 in DNA: TGTGCCAGCAGTGGGGCAAGGGGGCCCACTGAAGCTTTCTTT. Residues: CASSGARGPTEAFF.